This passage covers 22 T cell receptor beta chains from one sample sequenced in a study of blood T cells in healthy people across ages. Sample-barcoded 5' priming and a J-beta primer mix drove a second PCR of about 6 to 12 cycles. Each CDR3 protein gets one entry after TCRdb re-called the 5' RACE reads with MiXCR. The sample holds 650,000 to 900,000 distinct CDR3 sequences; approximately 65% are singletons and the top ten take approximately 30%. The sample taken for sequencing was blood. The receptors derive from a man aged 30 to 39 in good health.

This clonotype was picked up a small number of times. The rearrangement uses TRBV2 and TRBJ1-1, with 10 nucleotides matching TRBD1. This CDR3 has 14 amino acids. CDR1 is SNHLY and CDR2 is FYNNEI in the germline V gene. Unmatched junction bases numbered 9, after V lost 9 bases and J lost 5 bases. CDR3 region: CASGTGARGTEAFF. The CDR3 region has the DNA TGTGCCAGTGGGACAGGGGCCAGGGGGACTGAAGCTTTCTTT.

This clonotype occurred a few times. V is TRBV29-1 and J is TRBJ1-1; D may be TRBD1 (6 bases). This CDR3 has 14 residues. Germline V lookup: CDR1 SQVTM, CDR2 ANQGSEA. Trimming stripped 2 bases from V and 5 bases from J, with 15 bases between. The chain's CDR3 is CSVERAGEGTEAFF. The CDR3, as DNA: TGCAGCGTTGAACGGGCAGGGGAGGGGACTGAAGCTTTCTTT.

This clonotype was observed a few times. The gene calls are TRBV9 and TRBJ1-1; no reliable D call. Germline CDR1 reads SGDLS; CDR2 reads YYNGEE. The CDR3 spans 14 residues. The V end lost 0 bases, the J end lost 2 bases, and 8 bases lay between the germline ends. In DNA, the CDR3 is TGTGCCAGCAGCGTAGAGGGCTTTAACACTGAAGCTTTCTTT. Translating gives CASSVEGFNTEAFF.

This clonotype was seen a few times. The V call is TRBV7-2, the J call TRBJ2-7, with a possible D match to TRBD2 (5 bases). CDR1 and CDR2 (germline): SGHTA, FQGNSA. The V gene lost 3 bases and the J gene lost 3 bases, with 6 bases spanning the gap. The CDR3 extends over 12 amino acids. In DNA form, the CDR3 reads TGTGCCAGCAGCTTGACTATCTACGAGCAGTACTTC. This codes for CASSLTIYEQYF. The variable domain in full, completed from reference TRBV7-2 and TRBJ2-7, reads GAGVSQSPSNKVTEKGKDVELRCDPISGHTALYWYRQSLGQGLEFLIYFQGNSAPDKSGLPSDRFSAERTGGSVSTLTIQRTQQEDSAVYLCASSLTIYEQYFGPGTRLTVT.

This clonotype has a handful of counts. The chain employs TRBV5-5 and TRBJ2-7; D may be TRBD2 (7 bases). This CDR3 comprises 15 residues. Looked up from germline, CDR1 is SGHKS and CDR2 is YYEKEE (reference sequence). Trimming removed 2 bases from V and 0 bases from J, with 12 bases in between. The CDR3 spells CASSLRGASSYEQYF. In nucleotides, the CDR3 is TGTGCCAGCAGCTTACGGGGGGCGAGCTCCTACGAGCAGTACTTC.

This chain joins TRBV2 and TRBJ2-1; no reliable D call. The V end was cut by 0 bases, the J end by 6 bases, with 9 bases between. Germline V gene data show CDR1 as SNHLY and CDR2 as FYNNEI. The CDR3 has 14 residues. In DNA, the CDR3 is TGTGCCAGCAGTGAAGCCATCTCCGTCAATGAGCAGTTCTTC. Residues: CASSEAISVNEQFF.

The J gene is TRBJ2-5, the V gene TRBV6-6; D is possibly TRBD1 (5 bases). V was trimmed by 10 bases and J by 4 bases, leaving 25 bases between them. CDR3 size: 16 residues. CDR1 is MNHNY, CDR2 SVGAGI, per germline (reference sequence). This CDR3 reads CATQNRARAVAETQYF. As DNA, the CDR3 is TGTGCCACTCAAAACCGGGCCAGGGCCGTAGCAGAGACCCAGTACTTC.

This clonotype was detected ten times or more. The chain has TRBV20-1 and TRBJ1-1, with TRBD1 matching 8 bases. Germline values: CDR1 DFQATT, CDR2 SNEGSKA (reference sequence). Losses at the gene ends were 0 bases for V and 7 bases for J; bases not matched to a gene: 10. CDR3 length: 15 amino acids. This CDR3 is CSARDPLDRDGEAFF. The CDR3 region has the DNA TGCAGTGCTAGAGATCCATTGGACAGGGACGGTGAAGCTTTCTTT.

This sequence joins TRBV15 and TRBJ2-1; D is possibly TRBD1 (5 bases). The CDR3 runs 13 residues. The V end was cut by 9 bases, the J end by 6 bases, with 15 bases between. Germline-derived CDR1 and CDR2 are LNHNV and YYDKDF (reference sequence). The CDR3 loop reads CATGVGFFNEQFF. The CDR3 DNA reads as TGTGCCACAGGGGTCGGGTTCTTCAATGAGCAGTTCTTC.

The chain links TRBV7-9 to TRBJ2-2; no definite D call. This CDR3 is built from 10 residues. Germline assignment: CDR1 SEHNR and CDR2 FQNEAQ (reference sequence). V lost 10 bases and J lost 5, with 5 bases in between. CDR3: CAITTGELFF. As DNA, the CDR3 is TGTGCCATTACAACCGGGGAGCTGTTTTTT.

CDR3 coding DNA: TGCAGTGCTGGACCGGGACAGGCCAATCAGCCCCAGCATTTT. Protein: CSAGPGQANQPQHF. J is TRBJ1-5 and V is TRBV20-1, with 8 nucleotides matching TRBD1. The J segment lost 3 bases and the V segment lost 5 bases, leaving 6 bases of the junction unmatched. The CDR3 runs 14 residues. CDR1 DFQATT and CDR2 SNEGSKA come from the germline V gene (reference sequence).

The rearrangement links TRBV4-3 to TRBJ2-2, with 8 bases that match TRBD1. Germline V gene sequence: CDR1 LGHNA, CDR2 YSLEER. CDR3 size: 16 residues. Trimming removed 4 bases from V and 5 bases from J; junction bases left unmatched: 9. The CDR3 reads CASSPQGVERTGELFF. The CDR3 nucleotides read TGCGCCAGCAGCCCACAGGGGGTAGAGAGGACCGGGGAGCTGTTTTTT.

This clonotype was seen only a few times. The CDR3 bases are TGCAGTGCCCCCCCCAGCGGGCCCAGCTCCTACGAGCAGTACTTC. As protein: CSAPPSGPSSYEQYF. V and J are TRBV20-1 and TRBJ2-7; D is perhaps TRBD2 (6 bases). V lost 6 bases to trimming and J lost 0 bases, with 18 bases between them. CDR1 and CDR2 (germline): DFQATT, SNEGSKA (reference sequence). This CDR3 has 15 residues.

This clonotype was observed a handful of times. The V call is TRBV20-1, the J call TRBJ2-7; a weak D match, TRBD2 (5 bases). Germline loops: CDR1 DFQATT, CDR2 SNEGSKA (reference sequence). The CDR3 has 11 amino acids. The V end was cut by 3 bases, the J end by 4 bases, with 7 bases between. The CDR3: CSASGEYEQYF. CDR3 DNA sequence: TGCAGTGCTAGCGGGGAGTACGAGCAGTACTTC.

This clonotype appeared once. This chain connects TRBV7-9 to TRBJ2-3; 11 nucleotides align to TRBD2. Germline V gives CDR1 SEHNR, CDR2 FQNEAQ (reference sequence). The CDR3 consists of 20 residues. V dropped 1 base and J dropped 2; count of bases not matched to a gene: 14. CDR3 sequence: CASSLGIVLAGGPHTDTQYF. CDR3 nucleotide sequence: TGTGCCAGCAGCTTAGGAATCGTATTAGCGGGGGGGCCGCACACAGATACGCAGTATTTT.

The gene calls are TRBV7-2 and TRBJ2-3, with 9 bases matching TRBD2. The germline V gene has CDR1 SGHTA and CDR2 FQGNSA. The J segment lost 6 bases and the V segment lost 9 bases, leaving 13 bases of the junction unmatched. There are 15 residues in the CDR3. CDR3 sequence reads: CASSNSGGRGDTQYF. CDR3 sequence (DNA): TGTGCCAGTAGCAATAGCGGGGGTAGGGGGGATACGCAGTATTTT.

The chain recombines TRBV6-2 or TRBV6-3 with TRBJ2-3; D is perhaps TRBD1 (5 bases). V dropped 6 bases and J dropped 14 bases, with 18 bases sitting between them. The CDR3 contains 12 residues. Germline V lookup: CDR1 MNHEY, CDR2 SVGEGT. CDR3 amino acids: CASRIPGAEVYF. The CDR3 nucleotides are TGTGCCAGCAGGATCCCTGGGGCTGAGGTGTATTTT.

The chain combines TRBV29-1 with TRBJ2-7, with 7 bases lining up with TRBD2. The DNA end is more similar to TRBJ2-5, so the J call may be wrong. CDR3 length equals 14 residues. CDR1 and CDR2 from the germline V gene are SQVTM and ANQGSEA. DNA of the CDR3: TGCAGCGTTCCTAGCGGAGTTTCCCAAGAGACCCAGTACTTC. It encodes CSVPSGVSQETQYF.

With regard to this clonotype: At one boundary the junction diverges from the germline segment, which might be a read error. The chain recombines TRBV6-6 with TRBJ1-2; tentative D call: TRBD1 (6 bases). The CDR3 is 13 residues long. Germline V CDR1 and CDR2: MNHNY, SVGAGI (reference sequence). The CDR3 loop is CASKDRLNYSYTF. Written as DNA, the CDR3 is TGTGCCAGCAAGGACAGATTAAACTATAGCTACACCTTC.

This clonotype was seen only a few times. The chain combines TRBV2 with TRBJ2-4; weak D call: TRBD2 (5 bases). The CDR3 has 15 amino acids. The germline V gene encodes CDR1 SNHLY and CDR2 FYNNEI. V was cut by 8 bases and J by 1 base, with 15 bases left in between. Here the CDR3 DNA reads TGTGCCAGCGACCCGGGGATTCGGGCCAAAAACATTCAGTACTTC. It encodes CASDPGIRAKNIQYF.

The CDR3 nucleotides are TGTGCCAGCAGCTCGTTCTTTCCCTTAGCCAAAAACATTCAGTACTTC. Translated, it gives CASSSFFPLAKNIQYF. The chain joins TRBV7-9 to TRBJ2-4; D is ambiguous. This CDR3 has 16 amino acids. V was cut by 4 bases and J by 0 bases, with 13 bases left in between. CDR1 and CDR2 from the germline V gene are SEHNR and FQNEAQ (reference sequence).

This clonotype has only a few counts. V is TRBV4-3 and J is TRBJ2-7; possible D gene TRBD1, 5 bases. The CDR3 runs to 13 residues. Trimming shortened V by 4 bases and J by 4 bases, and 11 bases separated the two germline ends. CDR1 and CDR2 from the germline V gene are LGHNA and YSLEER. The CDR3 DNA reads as TGCGCCAGCAGCCTTACCAGGGATTACGAGCAGTACTTC. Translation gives CASSLTRDYEQYF.